The 32 T cell receptor beta chains given below trace back to one sample, sequenced in a study of metastatic and nonmetastatic thyroid tumors. Thyroid surgery was preceded by no treatment in any patient. MiXCR re-clonotyped the PCR reads for TCRdb. The sample yields fewer than 35,000 clones, 25% to 35% seen once. Sequencing was done on a sample of blood. Every receptor here comes from a female donor with papillary thyroid cancer or a benign thyroid nodule (not recorded which). Some clones in this sample may be carry-over from other donors' samples.

The chain links TRBV4-2 to TRBJ1-2; TRBD1 matches 12 bases. V lost 5 bases and J lost 7; bases outside the gene matches: 5. The germline gives CDR1 LGHNA, CDR2 YNFKEQ. This CDR3 has 14 amino acids. CDR3 region: CASSWDRGLVGYTF. DNA for the CDR3: TGTGCCAGCAGCTGGGACAGGGGGCTGGTTGGCTACACCTTC.

In its sample, this clone was seen once. The gene calls are TRBV7-9 and TRBJ1-2; a possible D gene is TRBD1 (6 bases). Looked up from germline, CDR1 is SEHNR and CDR2 is FQNEAQ (reference sequence). The germline V and J ends were trimmed by 9 bases and 7 bases, with 21 bases remaining between them. This CDR3 is built from 14 residues. The CDR3 is CASNLRGASGGYTF. CDR3 nucleotides: TGTGCCAGTAACCTAAGGGGGGCATCTGGTGGCTACACCTTC.

This clone was counted ten times or more. The gene calls are TRBV5-1 and TRBJ2-7, with unresolved D. Looked up from germline, CDR1 is SGHRS and CDR2 is YFSETQ. V lost 0 bases, J lost 3 bases, and 4 bases lay in between. The CDR3 is made up of 12 amino acids. CDR3 nucleotide sequence: TGCGCCAGCAGCTTGGAGGGCTACGAGCAGTACTTC. Its protein is CASSLEGYEQYF.

This clone came up a few times. V gene TRBV28 combines with J gene TRBJ1-3, with D possibly being TRBD1 (6 bases). CDR1 MDHEN and CDR2 SYDVKM come from the germline V gene. This CDR3 is built from 14 residues. V was shortened by 7 bases and J by 0 bases, with 10 bases between the two germline ends. In DNA, the CDR3 is TGTGCCAGCATTCAGGGGAGCTCTGGAAACACCATATATTTT. Its translation: CASIQGSSGNTIYF.

There are a few counts of this clone. The V and J genes are TRBV5-6 and TRBJ2-1, with TRBD1 as a possible D gene (6 bases). The germline CDR1 and CDR2 sequences are SGHDT and YYEEEE. Trimming cost V 3 bases and J 8 bases, with 12 bases left between them. This CDR3 has 13 amino acids. The chain's CDR3 is CASSSGTRDEQFF. In DNA, the CDR3 is TGTGCCAGCAGCTCCGGGACACGCGATGAGCAGTTCTTC.

In its sample, this clone was seen many times. The chain carries TRBV20-1 and TRBJ1-1; D gene ambiguous. The CDR3 totals 15 residues. V was clipped by 0 bases and J by 3 bases, with 14 bases between them. Looked up from germline, CDR1 is DFQATT and CDR2 is SNEGSKA (reference sequence). The CDR3 sequence: CSARDLTYRHTEAFF. The CDR3 nucleotides are TGCAGTGCTAGAGATTTGACCTATCGGCACACTGAAGCTTTCTTT.

The chain links TRBV20-1 to TRBJ2-1; 7 nucleotides line up with TRBD1. This CDR3 has 18 residues. The V gene end was trimmed by 0 bases and the J gene end by 5 bases; junction bases not matched to a gene: 16. Germline values: CDR1 DFQATT, CDR2 SNEGSKA (reference sequence). The CDR3 region has the DNA TGCAGTGCTAGAGAGGGTCGACAGGGCCAGAATTGGAACAATGAGCAGTTCTTC. This sequence encodes CSAREGRQGQNWNNEQFF.

This rearrangement joins TRBV19 to TRBJ1-3; 7 bases map to TRBD1. The CDR3 length is 14 residues. V lost 4 bases and J lost 0; bases outside the gene matches: 0. Germline V gives CDR1 LNHDA, CDR2 SQIVND (reference sequence). The CDR3 nucleotides are TGTGCCAGTAGTACAGGGGGCTCTGGAAACACCATATATTTT. Its translation: CASSTGGSGNTIYF.

The gene calls are TRBV30 and TRBJ1-2; D gene uncertain. The CDR3 has 14 residues. Looked up from germline, CDR1 is GTSNPN and CDR2 is SVGIG (reference sequence). Trimming cost V 3 bases and J 3 bases, with 14 bases left between them. CDR3 amino acids: CAWSRLDSDYGYTF. For the CDR3, the DNA is TGTGCCTGGAGCCGACTTGATTCCGACTATGGCTACACCTTC. The full variable domain, completed using reference TRBV30 and TRBJ1-2, is SQTIHQWPATLVQPVGSPLSLECTVEGTSNPNLYWYRQAAGRGLQLLFYSVGIGQISSEVPQNLSASRPQDRQFILSSKKLLLSDSGFYLCAWSRLDSDYGYTFGSGTRLTVV.

J is TRBJ2-7 and V is TRBV6-2 or TRBV6-3; 10 bases agree with TRBD2. This CDR3 region has 17 residues. Germline V lookup: CDR1 MNHEY, CDR2 SVGEGT. V was pared by 0 bases and J by 0 bases, with 5 bases of the junction left unmatched. The CDR3: CASSYSSASGSSYEQYF. The CDR3 region has the DNA TGTGCCAGCAGTTACTCGAGTGCTAGCGGGAGCTCCTACGAGCAGTACTTC.

This chain joins TRBV3-1 and TRBJ1-1; the D gene is possibly TRBD1 (6 bases). V was pared by 4 bases and J by 5 bases, with 14 bases between. Looked up from germline, CDR1 is LGHDT and CDR2 is YNNKEL (reference sequence). The CDR3 runs 14 residues. The CDR3 region is CASSPATGYTEAFF. The CDR3 DNA reads TGTGCCAGCAGCCCGGCTACAGGGTATACTGAAGCTTTCTTT.

This clone was seen at least ten times. The genes are TRBV6-2 or TRBV6-3 and TRBJ2-7; 14 nucleotides agree with TRBD2. CDR3 length: 16 residues. CDR1 is MNHEY, CDR2 SVGEGT, per germline. Trimming took 5 bases from V and 6 from J; bases not matched to a gene: 9. The CDR3 DNA follows: TGTGCCAGCAGTGTGGGACTAGCGGGGGCCCTTGTCGAGCAGTACTTC. Protein sequence: CASSVGLAGALVEQYF.

V usage is TRBV28 and J usage is TRBJ1-1, with 7 positions matching TRBD1. This CDR3 is built from 12 residues. V trimming: 11 bases; J trimming: 6 bases; junction bases outside the gene matches: 9. CDR1 is MDHEN, CDR2 SYDVKM, per germline. The CDR3 region has the DNA TGTGCCGGCGGATACAGGGGCCCTGAAGCTTTCTTT. Protein: CAGGYRGPEAFF.

This clone was observed a handful of times. This sequence joins TRBV30 and TRBJ2-2, with no clear D. Trimming took 0 bases from V and 7 from J, leaving 6 bases between them. Looked up from germline, CDR1 is GTSNPN and CDR2 is SVGIG (reference sequence). This CDR3 contains 12 residues. CDR3 DNA: TGTGCCTGGAGTGTGAGGATCGGGGAGCTGTTTTTT. It codes for CAWSVRIGELFF.

This chain links TRBV12-3 or TRBV12-4 with TRBJ2-7; 9 bases line up with TRBD2. CDR3 length equals 15 residues. V lost 0 bases, J lost 2 bases, and 2 bases stayed unmatched. The CDR3 spells CASSLAAGGTYEQYF. For the CDR3, the DNA is TGTGCCAGCAGTTTAGCAGCGGGGGGTACCTACGAGCAGTACTTC.

The J gene is TRBJ2-7, the V gene TRBV20-1; 12 nucleotides agree with TRBD2. The CDR3 is made up of 13 amino acids. V lost 4 bases, J lost 4 bases, and 2 bases stayed unmatched. In germline, CDR1 is DFQATT, CDR2 SNEGSKA (reference sequence). The CDR3 DNA sequence: TGCAGTGCTATGACTAGCGGGGGTTACGAGCAGTACTTC. This codes for CSAMTSGGYEQYF.

At least ten counts were recorded for this clone. This sequence joins TRBV19 and TRBJ1-2; D gene unclear. From germline, CDR1 is LNHDA and CDR2 SQIVND (reference sequence). With 5 bases removed from V and 9 bases from J, the gap between germline ends came to 19 bases. The CDR3 spans 14 residues. CDR3 region: CASSDRPGDYRYTF. The CDR3 bases are TGTGCCAGTAGTGACCGACCGGGAGATTATCGCTACACCTTC.

A few counts support this clone. The chain employs TRBV12-3 or TRBV12-4 and TRBJ2-3, with TRBD2 matching 11 bases. V trimming: 5 bases; J trimming: 3 bases; junction bases outside the gene matches: 7. The length of the CDR3 is 16 residues. The CDR3 region has the DNA TGTGCCAGCAGTGACCCGACTAGCGGGATAACAGATACGCAGTATTTT. Translated, it gives CASSDPTSGITDTQYF.

The chain uses TRBV5-1 and TRBJ1-1, with no clear D. The germline gives CDR1 SGHRS, CDR2 YFSETQ. The CDR3 runs 14 residues. V was cut by 1 base and J by 4 bases, with 11 bases left in between. CDR3: CASSLYGEGTEAFF. CDR3 DNA: TGCGCCAGCAGCTTGTACGGGGAGGGCACTGAAGCTTTCTTT.

The chain carries TRBV4-2 and TRBJ2-1; no definite D call. V dropped 8 bases and J dropped 1 base, with 18 bases sitting between them. This CDR3 comprises 16 residues. The germline V gene encodes CDR1 LGHNA and CDR2 YNFKEQ. The CDR3 here is CASRRQFVGSYNEQFF. The CDR3 DNA reads TGTGCCAGCCGCCGGCAATTCGTAGGGTCCTACAATGAGCAGTTCTTC.

The chain links TRBV6-1 to TRBJ1-6; maybe TRBD1 (6 bases). V lost 8 bases, J lost 8 bases, and 13 bases lay in between. This CDR3 is 13 amino acids long. Looked up from germline, CDR1 is MNHNS and CDR2 is SASEGT. The CDR3 sequence: CASHYREYSPLHF. CDR3 sequence (DNA): TGTGCCAGCCACTACAGGGAATATTCACCCCTCCACTTT.

This clone was recorded a few times. The chain has TRBV10-3 and TRBJ1-1, with 7 bases lining up with TRBD1. The length of the CDR3 is 14 residues. Germline values: CDR1 ENHRY, CDR2 SYGVKD. Germline trimming cut 7 bases from V and 2 bases from J; bases unmatched to any gene: 7. The CDR3 region is CAITMTGKNTEAFF. CDR3 in DNA: TGTGCCATCACCATGACAGGGAAAAACACTGAAGCTTTCTTT.

This clone has a handful of counts. V is TRBV6-5 and J is TRBJ2-1; 10 positions match TRBD2. The CDR3 loop spans 14 amino acids. In germline, CDR1 is MNHEY, CDR2 SVGAGI. V was pared by 2 bases and J by 10 bases, with 5 bases of the junction left unmatched. As DNA, the CDR3 is TGTGCCAGCAGTTACCTAGCGGGAGTAAGGGAGCAGTTCTTC. This translates into CASSYLAGVREQFF.

This sequence joins TRBV6-1 and TRBJ2-3; no clear D. V was trimmed by 5 bases and J by 6 bases, leaving 6 bases between them. In germline, CDR1 is MNHNS, CDR2 SASEGT. The CDR3 consists of 11 residues. The CDR3: CASSRYDTQYF. CDR3 DNA sequence: TGTGCCAGCAGTCGATACGATACGCAGTATTTT.

V is TRBV27 and J is TRBJ2-7; D unclear. V was pared by 5 bases and J by 4 bases, with 9 bases between. The CDR3 loop spans 12 amino acids. CDR1 is MNHEY, CDR2 SMNVEV, per germline (reference sequence). The CDR3 loop reads CASSPLPYEQYF. CDR3 in DNA: TGTGCCAGCAGTCCCCTCCCTTACGAGCAGTACTTC.

A few counts support this clone. V is TRBV6-1 and J is TRBJ1-5; no definite D call. Trimming pared 6 bases from V and 4 bases from J, leaving 10 bases between. The CDR3 runs 13 residues. Germline V gene data show CDR1 as MNHNS and CDR2 as SASEGT. The CDR3 protein is CASRLSLNQPQHF. The CDR3 DNA follows: TGTGCCAGCAGGTTGAGCCTTAATCAGCCCCAGCATTTT.

About this clone: At one boundary the junction diverges from the germline segment, which might be a read error. The chain links TRBV18 to TRBJ1-3, with D possibly being TRBD1 (5 bases). This CDR3 contains 17 residues. CDR1 is KGHSH and CDR2 is LQKENI in the germline V gene. The chain's CDR3 is CASSPGQGGYSGKTIYF. The CDR3 nucleotides are TGTGCCAGCTCACCCGGGCAGGGAGGCTACTCTGGAAAAACCATATATTTT.

This rearrangement joins TRBV9 to TRBJ1-2; TRBD1 matches 8 bases. The length of the CDR3 is 14 residues. Trimming removed 4 bases from V and 6 bases from J; junction bases left unmatched: 8. Germline values: CDR1 SGDLS, CDR2 YYNGEE. The CDR3 DNA sequence: TGTGCCAGCAGCCAAAACCAGGGGGCTGATGGCTACACCTTC. Protein product: CASSQNQGADGYTF.

The rearrangement uses TRBV20-1 and TRBJ2-7, with 10 nucleotides matching TRBD1. The CDR3 runs 13 residues. Trimming removed 3 bases from V and 7 bases from J; junction bases left unmatched: 6. The germline V gene encodes CDR1 DFQATT and CDR2 SNEGSKA (reference sequence). This CDR3 reads CSASSGQGGEQYF. In nucleotides, the CDR3 is TGCAGTGCTAGTTCCGGACAGGGGGGTGAGCAGTACTTC.

This clone was picked up many times. The gene calls are TRBV5-8 and TRBJ2-7; no firm D call. The CDR3 covers 12 residues. The ends were cut back, 3 bases at V and 2 bases at J, with 6 bases in the middle. Germline V gene data show CDR1 as SGHTS and CDR2 as YDEGEE. The DNA for the CDR3 is TGTGCCAGCAGCTGGCCCCCCTACGAGCAGTACTTC. This translates into CASSWPPYEQYF.

This chain uses TRBV24-1 with TRBJ2-3; D may be TRBD1 or TRBD2 (5 bases each). The germline V gene has CDR1 KGHDR and CDR2 SFDVKD. V gave up 2 bases and J gave up 3 bases, with 8 bases separating them. The CDR3 covers 14 residues. CDR3 DNA: TGTGCCACCAGTGATTGGGACGGGACAGATACGCAGTATTTT. The encoded protein is CATSDWDGTDTQYF.

This clone was seen many times. The V and J genes are TRBV6-1 and TRBJ1-4; D is possibly TRBD1 (5 bases). The V end was cut by 2 bases, the J end by 10 bases, with 11 bases between. Germline V gives CDR1 MNHNS, CDR2 SASEGT. The CDR3 is 13 residues long. CDR3 nucleotides: TGTGCCAGCAGTGAACAGGGAGTCGGAAAACTGTTTTTT. This codes for CASSEQGVGKLFF.